This T cell receptor beta chain was recorded in a study of T cell clones after liver transplantation. About the research overall: As an antigen-independent comparator, third-party-reactive TCRbeta sequences came from pre-transplant mixed lymphocyte reactions.

This clone was seen only a few times. Germline CDR1 and CDR2: MDHEN and SYDVKM. The CDR3 runs 14 residues. The V end was cut by 2 bases, the J end by 6 bases, with 13 bases between. The table came from immunoSEQ multiplex PCR; TCRdb's copy has only in-frame clones and leaves some out. The table records tens of thousands of clones, roughly two thirds of them present only once. The chain uses TRBV28 and TRBJ1-2, with TRBD1 as a possible D gene (6 bases). The TCR originated in a human donor who received a liver transplant. Sequencing was performed on CD4+ T cells from blood, taken before liver transplant. CDR3 nucleotide sequence: TGTGCCAGCAGTTTAGGGGGCCGGGGCGATGGCTACACCTTC. It is translated as CASSLGGRGDGYTF.